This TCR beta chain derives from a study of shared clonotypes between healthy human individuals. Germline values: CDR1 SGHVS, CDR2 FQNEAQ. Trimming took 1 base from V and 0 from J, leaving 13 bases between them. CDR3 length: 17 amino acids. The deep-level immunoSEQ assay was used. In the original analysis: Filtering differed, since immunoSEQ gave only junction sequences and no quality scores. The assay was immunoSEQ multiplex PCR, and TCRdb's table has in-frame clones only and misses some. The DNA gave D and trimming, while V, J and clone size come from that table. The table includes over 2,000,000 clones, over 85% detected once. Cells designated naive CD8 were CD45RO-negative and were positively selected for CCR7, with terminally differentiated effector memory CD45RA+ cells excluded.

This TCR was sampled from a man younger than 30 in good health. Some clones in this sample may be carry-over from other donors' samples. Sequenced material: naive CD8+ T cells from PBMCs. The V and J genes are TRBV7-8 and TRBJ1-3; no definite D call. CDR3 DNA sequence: TGTGCCAGCAGCTTAGTATCCAGTAGTCGCTCTGGAAACACCATATATTTT. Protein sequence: CASSLVSSSRSGNTIYF.